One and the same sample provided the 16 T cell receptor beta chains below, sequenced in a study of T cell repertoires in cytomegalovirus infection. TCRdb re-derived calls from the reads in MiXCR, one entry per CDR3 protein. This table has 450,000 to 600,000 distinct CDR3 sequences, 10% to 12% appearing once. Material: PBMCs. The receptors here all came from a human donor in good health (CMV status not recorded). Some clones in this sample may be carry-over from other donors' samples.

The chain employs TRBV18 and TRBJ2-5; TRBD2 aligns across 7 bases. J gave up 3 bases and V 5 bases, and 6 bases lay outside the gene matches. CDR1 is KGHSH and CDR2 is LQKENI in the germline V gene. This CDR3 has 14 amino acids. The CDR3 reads CASSLGDYEETQYF. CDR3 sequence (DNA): TGTGCCAGCTCATTAGGGGACTATGAAGAGACCCAGTACTTC.

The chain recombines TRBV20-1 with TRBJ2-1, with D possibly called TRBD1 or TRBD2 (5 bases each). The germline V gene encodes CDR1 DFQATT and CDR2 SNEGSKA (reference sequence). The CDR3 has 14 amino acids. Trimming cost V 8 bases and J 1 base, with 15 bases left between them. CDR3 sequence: CSMGRIKSYNEQFF. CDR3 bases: TGCAGTATGGGACGGATCAAATCCTACAATGAGCAGTTCTTC.

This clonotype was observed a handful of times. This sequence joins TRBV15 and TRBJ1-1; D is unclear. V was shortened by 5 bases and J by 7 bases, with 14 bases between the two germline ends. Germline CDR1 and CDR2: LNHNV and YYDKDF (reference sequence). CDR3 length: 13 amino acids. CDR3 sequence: CATSRGEAGEAFF. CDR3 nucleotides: TGTGCCACCAGCCGGGGAGAGGCAGGTGAAGCTTTCTTT.

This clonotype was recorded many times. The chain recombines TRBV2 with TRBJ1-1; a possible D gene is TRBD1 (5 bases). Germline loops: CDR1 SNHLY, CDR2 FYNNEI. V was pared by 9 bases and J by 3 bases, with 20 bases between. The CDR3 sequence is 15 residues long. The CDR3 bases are TGTGCCAGTCATGACTCAGGGAGTTCGTACACTGAAGCTTTCTTT. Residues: CASHDSGSSYTEAFF. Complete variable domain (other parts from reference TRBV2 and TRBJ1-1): EPEVTQTPSHQVTQMGQEVILRCVPISNHLYFYWYRQILGQKVEFLVSFYNNEISEKSEIFDDQFSVERPDGSNFTLKIRSTKLEDSAMYFCASHDSGSSYTEAFFGQGTRLTVV.

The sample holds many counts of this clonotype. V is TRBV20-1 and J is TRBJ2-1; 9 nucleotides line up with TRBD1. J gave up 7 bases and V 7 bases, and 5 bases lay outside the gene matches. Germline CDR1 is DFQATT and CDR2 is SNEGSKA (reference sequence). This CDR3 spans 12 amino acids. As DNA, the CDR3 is TGCAGTGAGACGGGACAGGGAAATGAGCAGTTCTTC. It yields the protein CSETGQGNEQFF.

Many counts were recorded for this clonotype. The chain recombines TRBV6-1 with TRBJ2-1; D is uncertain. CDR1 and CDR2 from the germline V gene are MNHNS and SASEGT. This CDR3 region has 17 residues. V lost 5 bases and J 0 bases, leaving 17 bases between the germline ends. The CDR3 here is CASSRLLTPSSYNEQFF. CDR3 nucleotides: TGTGCCAGCAGTCGACTGTTGACGCCCAGCTCCTACAATGAGCAGTTCTTC.

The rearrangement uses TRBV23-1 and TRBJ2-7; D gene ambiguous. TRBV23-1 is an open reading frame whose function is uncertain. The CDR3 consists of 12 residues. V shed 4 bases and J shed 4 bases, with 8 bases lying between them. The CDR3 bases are TGCGCCAGCAGTCTCTCGAAGTACGAGCAGTACTTC. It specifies CASSLSKYEQYF.

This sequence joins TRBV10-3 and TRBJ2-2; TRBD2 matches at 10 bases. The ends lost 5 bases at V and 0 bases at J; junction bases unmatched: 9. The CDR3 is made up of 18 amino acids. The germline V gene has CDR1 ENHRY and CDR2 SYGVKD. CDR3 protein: CAISPGLAIEANTGELFF. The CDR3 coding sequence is TGTGCCATCAGTCCGGGACTAGCGATTGAGGCGAACACCGGGGAGCTGTTTTTT.

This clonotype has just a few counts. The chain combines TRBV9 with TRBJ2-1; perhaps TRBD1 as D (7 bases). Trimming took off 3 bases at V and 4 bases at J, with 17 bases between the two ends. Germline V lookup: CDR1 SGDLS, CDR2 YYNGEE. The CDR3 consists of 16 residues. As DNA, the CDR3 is TGTGCCAGCAGCGGGCCCACAGGGGAGGAATACAATGAGCAGTTCTTC. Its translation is CASSGPTGEEYNEQFF.

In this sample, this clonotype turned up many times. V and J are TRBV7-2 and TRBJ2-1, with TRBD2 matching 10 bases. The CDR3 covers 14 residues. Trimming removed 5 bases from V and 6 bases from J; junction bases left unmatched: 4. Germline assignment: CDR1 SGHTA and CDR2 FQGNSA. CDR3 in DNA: TGTGCCAGCAGCCCTGGACTAGCGGTCAATGAGCAGTTCTTC. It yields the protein CASSPGLAVNEQFF. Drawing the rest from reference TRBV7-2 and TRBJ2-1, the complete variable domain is GAGVSQSPSNKVTEKGKDVELRCDPISGHTALYWYRQSLGQGLEFLIYFQGNSAPDKSGLPSDRFSAERTGGSVSTLTIQRTQQEDSAVYLCASSPGLAVNEQFFGPGTRLTVL.

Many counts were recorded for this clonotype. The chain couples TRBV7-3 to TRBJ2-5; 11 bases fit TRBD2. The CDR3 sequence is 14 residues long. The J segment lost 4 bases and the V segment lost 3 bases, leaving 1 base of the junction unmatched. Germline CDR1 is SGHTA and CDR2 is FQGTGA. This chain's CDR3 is CASSLLAGGETQYF. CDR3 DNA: TGTGCCAGCAGCTTGCTAGCGGGGGGAGAGACCCAGTACTTC.

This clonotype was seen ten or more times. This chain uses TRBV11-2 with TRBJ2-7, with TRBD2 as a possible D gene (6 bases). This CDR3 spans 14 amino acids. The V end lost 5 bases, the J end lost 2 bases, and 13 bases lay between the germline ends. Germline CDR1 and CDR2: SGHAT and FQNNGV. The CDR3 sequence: CASSPFSGTYEQYF. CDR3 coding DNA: TGTGCCAGCAGCCCCTTTAGCGGTACCTACGAGCAGTACTTC.

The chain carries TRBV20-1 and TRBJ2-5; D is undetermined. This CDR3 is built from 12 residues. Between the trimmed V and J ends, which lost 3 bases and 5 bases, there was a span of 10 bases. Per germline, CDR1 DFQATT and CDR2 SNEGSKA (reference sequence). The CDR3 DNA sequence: TGCAGTGCTAGCCTGATGGAGGAGACCCAGTACTTC. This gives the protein CSASLMEETQYF.

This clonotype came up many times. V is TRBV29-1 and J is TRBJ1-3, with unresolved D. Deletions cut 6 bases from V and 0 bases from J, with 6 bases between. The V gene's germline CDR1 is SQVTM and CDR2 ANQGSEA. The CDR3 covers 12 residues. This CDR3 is CSVRDSGNTIYF. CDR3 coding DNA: TGCAGCGTACGGGACTCTGGAAACACCATATATTTT.

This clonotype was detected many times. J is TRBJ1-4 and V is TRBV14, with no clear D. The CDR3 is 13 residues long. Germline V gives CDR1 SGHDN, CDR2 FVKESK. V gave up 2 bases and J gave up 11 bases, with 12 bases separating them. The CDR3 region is CASSQQLLEKLFF. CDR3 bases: TGTGCCAGCAGCCAACAATTACTGGAGAAACTGTTTTTT.

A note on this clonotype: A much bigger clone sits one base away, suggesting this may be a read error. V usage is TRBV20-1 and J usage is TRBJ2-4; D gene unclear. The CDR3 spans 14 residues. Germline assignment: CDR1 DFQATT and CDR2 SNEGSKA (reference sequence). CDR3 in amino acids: CSPLRRNAKNIQYF. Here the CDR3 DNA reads TGCAGCCCCCTCAGAAGGAACGCCAAAAACATTCAGTACTTC.